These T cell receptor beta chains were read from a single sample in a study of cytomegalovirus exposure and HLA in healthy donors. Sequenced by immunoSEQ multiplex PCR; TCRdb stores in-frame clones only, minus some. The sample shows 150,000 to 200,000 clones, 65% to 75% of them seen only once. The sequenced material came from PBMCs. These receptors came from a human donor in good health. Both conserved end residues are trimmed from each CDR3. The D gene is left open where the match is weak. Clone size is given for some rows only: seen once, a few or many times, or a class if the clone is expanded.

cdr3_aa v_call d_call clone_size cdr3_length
ASSLVQGANTGELF TRBV7-8 TRBD1 . 14
AISEGHTKSPLH TRBV10-3 . few 12
ASSDHIRGWGNTIY TRBV25-1 . . 14
ASISGGPGKTQY TRBV21-1 . few 12
ASSLNGGVSGTGELF TRBV7-6 . . 15
ASSSYAPGGTDTQY TRBV18 . . 14
ASSPSPHPPPGDGSPLH TRBV5-4 . . 17
ASSLVPPGWGPQETQY TRBV7-8 . few 16
ASSLATGFSRGYT TRBV5-1 . few 13
ASSLQGQGLNEKLF TRBV5-6 TRBD1 . 14
AWSVEVHYGYT TRBV30 . few 11
ASSQQVEDTQY TRBV19 . . 11
ASSYSGANTDTQY TRBV6-5 . few 13
ASTEGQTMNTEAF TRBV19 . . 13
ASSQDEIEAF TRBV11-1 . . 10
AWSGTGNIYNYGYT TRBV30 TRBD1 . 14
ASSWKGTGGAYNEQF TRBV5-1 TRBD2 . 15
SARSGRPNTEAF TRBV29-1 . few 12
ASSSGGDNNSPLH TRBV7-9 . . 13
ASTGTVNTEAF TRBV6-5 TRBD1 . 11
ASSRTVYEQY TRBV6-5 . . 10
AVRESGAINEQF TRBV19 . . 12
ASSPPDRGSGDTEAF TRBV18 TRBD1 once 15
ATSRIATGAIWGEQY TRBV15 TRBD1 . 15
SVAQGAVGETQY TRBV29-1 TRBD1 . 12
ASSWGGDTEAF TRBV5-1 . once 11
ASSPPGGSGGADTQY TRBV13 TRBD2 few 15
ASSLGGQGFNMNEQF TRBV5-1 TRBD1 . 15
ASRRASGGEKDTQY TRBV2 TRBD2 once 14
SVEDSGGLQETQY TRBV29-1 . . 13
ASSRRTGALSNQPQH TRBV28 TRBD1 few 15
ASSSTHRGVSTDTQY TRBV7-3 TRBD1 . 15
ASSLGTGGRETQY TRBV7-7 TRBD1 . 13
ASRPGGGNSPLH TRBV5-5 TRBD1 few 12
ASSVTSGLHNEQF TRBV4-1 TRBD2 . 13
ASRKGTAYEQY TRBV2 . . 11
ASSEGTGGEKLF TRBV10-1 TRBD1 . 12
ASSGGRAYSNQPQH TRBV2 . . 14
ASRPDSQALH TRBV7-9 . . 10
ASSFRGGYT TRBV11-2 . few 9
ASGELAEYQETQY TRBV5-6 . . 13
ASRIGPPAGGRETQY TRBV5-1 TRBD2 . 15